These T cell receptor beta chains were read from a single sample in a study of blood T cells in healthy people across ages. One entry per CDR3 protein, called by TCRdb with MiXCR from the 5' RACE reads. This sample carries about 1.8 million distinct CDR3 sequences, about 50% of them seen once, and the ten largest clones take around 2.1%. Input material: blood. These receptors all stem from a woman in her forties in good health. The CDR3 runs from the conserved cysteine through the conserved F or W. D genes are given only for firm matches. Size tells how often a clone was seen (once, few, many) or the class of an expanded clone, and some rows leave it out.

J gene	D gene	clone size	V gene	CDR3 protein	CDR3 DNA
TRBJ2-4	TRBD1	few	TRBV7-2	CASSLRRTGMDIQYF	TGTGCCAGCAGCTTACGACGGACAGGGATGGACATTCAGTACTTC
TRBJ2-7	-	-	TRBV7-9	CASSLDQGRVTGQYF	TGTGCCAGCAGCTTAGATCAGGGCAGGGTAACCGGGCAGTACTTC
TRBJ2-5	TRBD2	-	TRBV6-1	CASSLAGTSWRRETQYF	TGTGCCAGCTCCCTAGCGGGCACATCCTGGAGACGGGAGACCCAGTACTTC
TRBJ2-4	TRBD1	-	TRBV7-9	CASNPGTGENIQYF	TGTGCCAGCAACCCGGGGACAGGGGAAAACATTCAGTACTTC
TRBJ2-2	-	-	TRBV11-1	CASSLVTGINTGELFF	TGTGCCAGCAGCTTAGTCACAGGAATAAACACCGGGGAGCTGTTTTTT
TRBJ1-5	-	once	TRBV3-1	CASSQGGWDQPQHF	TGTGCCAGCAGCCAAGGGGGCTGGGATCAGCCCCAGCATTTT
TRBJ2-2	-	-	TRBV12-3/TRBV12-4	CASSLVVGELFF	TGTGCCAGCAGTTTGGTGGTCGGGGAGCTGTTTTTT
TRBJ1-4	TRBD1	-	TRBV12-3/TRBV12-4	CASSHRATGRKEKLFF	TGTGCCAGCAGTCACCGTGCGACAGGGCGTAAAGAAAAACTGTTTTTT
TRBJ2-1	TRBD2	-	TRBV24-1	CATSDLGTSGGRYNEQFF	TGTGCCACCAGTGATTTAGGGACTAGCGGGGGCCGATACAATGAGCAGTTCTTC
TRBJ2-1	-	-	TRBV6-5	CARSHYNEQFF	TGTGCCAGAAGTCACTACAATGAGCAGTTCTTC
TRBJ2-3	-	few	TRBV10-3	CAISESVAQTFDTQYF	TGTGCCATCAGTGAGTCGGTGGCCCAGACCTTCGATACGCAGTATTTT
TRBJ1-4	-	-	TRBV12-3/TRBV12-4	CASSLGRGGGNEKLFF	TGTGCCAGCAGTTTAGGAAGGGGAGGGGGAAATGAAAAACTGTTTTTT
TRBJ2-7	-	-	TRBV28	CASSPPADRGYPYEQYF	TGTGCCAGCAGTCCCCCCGCTGATAGGGGCTACCCCTACGAGCAGTACTTC
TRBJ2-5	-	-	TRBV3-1	CASSQDRRNQETQYF	TGTGCCAGCAGCCAAGATCGACGGAACCAAGAGACCCAGTACTTC
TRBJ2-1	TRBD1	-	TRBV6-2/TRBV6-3	CASRRTGGENEQFF	TGTGCCAGCAGACGGACAGGGGGAGAAAATGAGCAGTTCTTC
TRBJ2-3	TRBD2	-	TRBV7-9	CASTSTRTSGGNTQYF	TGTGCCAGCACCTCAACCCGGACTAGCGGGGGAAATACGCAGTATTTT
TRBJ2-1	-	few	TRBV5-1	CASSSQGWSYNEQFF	TGCGCCAGCAGCTCTCAGGGTTGGTCCTACAATGAGCAGTTCTTC
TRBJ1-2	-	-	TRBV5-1	CASSLSDSNYGYTF	TGCGCCAGCAGCTTGAGCGACAGCAACTATGGCTACACCTTC
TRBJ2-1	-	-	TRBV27	CASSKGDYSYNEQFF	TGTGCCAGCAGTAAGGGGGACTACTCCTACAATGAGCAGTTCTTC
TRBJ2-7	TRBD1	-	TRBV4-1	CASSQYAGTGTYEQYF	TGCGCCAGCAGCCAATACGCCGGGACAGGGACCTACGAGCAGTACTTC
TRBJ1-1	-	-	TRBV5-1	CASSTTRSTEAFF	TGCGCCAGCAGCACCACCCGGAGCACTGAAGCTTTCTTT
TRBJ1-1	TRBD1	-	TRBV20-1	CKTGRAEAFF	TGCAAGACAGGGAGGGCTGAAGCTTTCTTT
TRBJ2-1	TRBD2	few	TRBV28	CASSLAVGGGGNNEQFF	TGTGCCAGCAGTTTAGCAGTTGGCGGGGGGGGAAACAATGAGCAGTTCTTC
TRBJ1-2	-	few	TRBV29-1	CSSRGGRDYGYTF	TGCAGCTCTCGCGGGGGGCGCGACTATGGCTACACCTTC
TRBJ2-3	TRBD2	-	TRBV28	CASSSNGGAGDTQYF	TGTGCCAGCAGTTCGAACGGGGGGGCCGGAGATACGCAGTATTTT
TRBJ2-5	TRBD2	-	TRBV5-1	CASSLAGTSGAKETQYF	TGCGCCAGCAGCTTGGCCGGTACTAGCGGGGCGAAAGAGACCCAGTACTTC
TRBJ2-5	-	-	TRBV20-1	CSVVRGHQETQYF	TGCAGTGTTGTGCGGGGGCACCAAGAGACCCAGTACTTC
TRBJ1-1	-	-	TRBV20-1	CSARLTTEAFF	TGCAGTGCTAGATTAACCACTGAAGCTTTCTTT
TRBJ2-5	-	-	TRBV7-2	CASSLGRVGRETQYF	TGTGCCAGCAGCTTAGGACGGGTGGGAAGGGAGACCCAGTACTTC
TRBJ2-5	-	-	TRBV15	CATSRDRIEETPYF	TGTGCCACCAGCAGAGATCGCATCGAAGAGACCCCGTACTTC
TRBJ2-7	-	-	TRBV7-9	CASSLDGGPREQYF	TGTGCCAGCAGCTTAGACGGGGGCCCGCGCGAGCAGTACTTC
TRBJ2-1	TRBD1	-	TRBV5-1	CASSSGTGGRNEQFF	TGCGCCAGCAGCTCCGGGACAGGGGGTAGAAATGAGCAGTTCTTC
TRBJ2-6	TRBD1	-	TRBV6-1	CASRESSRGLGANVLTF	TGTGCCAGCAGGGAAAGCAGTAGGGGGCTTGGGGCCAACGTCCTGACTTTC
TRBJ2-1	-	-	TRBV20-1	CSARQLRSSYNEQFF	TGCAGTGCTAGACAGCTCCGGAGCTCCTACAATGAGCAGTTCTTC
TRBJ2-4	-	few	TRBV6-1	CASSESLYIQYF	TGTGCCAGCAGTGAAAGTTTGTACATTCAGTACTTC
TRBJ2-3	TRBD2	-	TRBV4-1	CASSQGWTSGGASSTDTQYF	TGCGCCAGCAGCCAAGGGTGGACTAGCGGGGGGGCCTCTAGCACAGATACGCAGTATTTT
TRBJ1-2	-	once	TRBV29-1	CSVVAYSVGGYTF	TGCAGCGTTGTGGCCTATTCGGTTGGTGGCTACACCTTC
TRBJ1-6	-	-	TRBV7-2	CASSLGRGGKSPLHF	TGTGCCAGCAGCTTAGGAAGGGGCGGGAAGTCACCCCTCCACTTT
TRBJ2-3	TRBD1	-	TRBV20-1	CSARNLDRGFSTDTQYF	TGCAGTGCTAGAAATTTGGACAGGGGTTTTAGCACAGATACGCAGTATTTT
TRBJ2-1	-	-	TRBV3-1	CASSQGGRVGYEQFF	TGTGCCAGCAGCCAAGGTGGCAGGGTGGGCTATGAGCAGTTCTTC
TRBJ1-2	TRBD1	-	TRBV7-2	CASSLTNLGQANYGYTF	TGTGCCAGCAGCTTAACCAACCTCGGACAGGCCAACTATGGCTACACCTTC
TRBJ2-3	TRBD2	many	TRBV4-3	CASSQDMLAGGQDTQYF	TGCGCCAGCAGCCAAGATATGCTGGCGGGGGGGCAAGATACGCAGTATTTT
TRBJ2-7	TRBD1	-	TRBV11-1	CASSLGGTAKNSYEQYF	TGTGCCAGCAGCTTAGGGGGGACAGCCAAGAACTCCTACGAGCAGTACTTC
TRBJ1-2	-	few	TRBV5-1	CASSLSRESGYTF	TGCGCCAGCAGCTTGTCGAGGGAGTCTGGCTACACCTTC
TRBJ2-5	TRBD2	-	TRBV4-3	CASSQWIAGGLNEQYF	TGCGCCAGCAGCCAGTGGATAGCGGGGGGACTCAATGAGCAGTACTTC
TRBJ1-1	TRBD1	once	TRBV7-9	CASSSTGGEAEAFF	TGTGCCAGCAGCTCGACAGGGGGCGAGGCCGAAGCTTTCTTT
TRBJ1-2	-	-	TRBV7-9	CASSPEYDNYGYTF	TGTGCCAGCAGCCCGGAATACGATAACTATGGCTACACCTTC
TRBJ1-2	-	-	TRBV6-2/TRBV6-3	CASSYESNYGYTF	TGTGCCAGCAGTTACGAGTCGAACTATGGCTACACCTTC
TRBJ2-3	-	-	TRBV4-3	CASSQETPGDIALDTQYF	TGCGCCAGCAGCCAAGAAACACCAGGGGATATCGCCCTGGATACGCAGTATTTT
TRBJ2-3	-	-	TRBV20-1	CSARDTNTDTQYF	TGCAGTGCTAGGGACACTAACACAGATACGCAGTATTTT
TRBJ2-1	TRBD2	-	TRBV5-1	CASSTPGLAESQTYNEQFF	TGCGCCAGCAGCACACCGGGACTAGCGGAGTCCCAGACCTACAATGAGCAGTTCTTC
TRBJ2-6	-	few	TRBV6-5	CAPQQGGANVLTF	TGTGCCCCCCAACAGGGAGGGGCCAACGTCCTGACTTTC
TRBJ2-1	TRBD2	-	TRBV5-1	CASSSFERGNEQFF	TGCGCCAGCAGCTCCTTCGAGCGGGGGAATGAGCAGTTCTTC
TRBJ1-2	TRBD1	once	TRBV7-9	CASSLGQGFWGYTF	TGTGCCAGCAGCTTAGGACAGGGTTTCTGGGGCTACACCTTC
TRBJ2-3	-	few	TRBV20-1	CSARDRARDTQYF	TGCAGTGCTAGAGATCGCGCGAGAGATACGCAGTATTTT
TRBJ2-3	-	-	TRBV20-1	CSAREGGRTGDTQYF	TGCAGTGCTAGAGAAGGGGGGCGGACGGGAGATACGCAGTATTTT
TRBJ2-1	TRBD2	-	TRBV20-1	CSARAGGRSNEQFF	TGCAGTGCTAGAGCGGGGGGGCGCAGCAATGAGCAGTTCTTC
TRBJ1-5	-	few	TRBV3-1	CASSQAQGNQPQHF	TGCGCCAGCAGCCAAGCCCAGGGTAACCAGCCCCAGCATTTT
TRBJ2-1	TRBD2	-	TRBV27	CASSLSGEVPYNEQFF	TGTGCCAGCAGTTTAAGCGGGGAGGTACCCTACAATGAGCAGTTCTTC